These T cell receptor beta chains were read from a single sample in a study of shared clonotypes between healthy human individuals. Produced via immunoSEQ multiplex PCR; TCRdb's table is partial and in-frame only. This sample has roughly 2,300,000 clones, with under 95% found just once. Sequenced: naive CD4+ T cells from PBMCs. These receptors were obtained from a man between 18 and 29 years old in good health. Some clones in this sample may be carry-over from other donors' samples. Both conserved end residues are part of each CDR3. D genes are given only for firm matches. Clone size is given for some rows only: seen once, a few or many times, or a class if the clone is expanded.

j_gene: TRBJ2-2
abundance: once
v_gene: TRBV4-3
d_gene: TRBD1
CDR3aa: CASSLGGVRGGELFF
CDR3nt: TGCGCCAGCAGCCTAGGGGGCGTACGAGGCGGGGAGCTGTTTTTT

j_gene: TRBJ1-1
abundance: -
v_gene: TRBV29-1
d_gene: TRBD1
CDR3aa: CSAKQGAKTEAFF
CDR3nt: TGCAGCGCCAAACAGGGGGCGAAGACTGAAGCTTTCTTT

j_gene: TRBJ1-1
abundance: -
v_gene: TRBV9
d_gene: -
CDR3aa: CASSVDPDIWNTEAFF
CDR3nt: TGTGCCAGCAGCGTAGACCCGGACATTTGGAACACTGAAGCTTTCTTT

j_gene: TRBJ2-2
abundance: -
v_gene: TRBV30
d_gene: -
CDR3aa: CAWSLRAAGELFF
CDR3nt: TGTGCCTGGAGCCTCAGGGCGGCCGGGGAGCTGTTTTTT

j_gene: TRBJ1-2
abundance: once
v_gene: TRBV29-1
d_gene: TRBD1
CDR3aa: CSVEGTGVLFTF
CDR3nt: TGCAGCGTTGAGGGGACAGGCGTGTTGTTTACCTTC

j_gene: TRBJ2-1
abundance: once
v_gene: TRBV7-9
d_gene: TRBD2
CDR3aa: CASSSGGGRIYNEQFF
CDR3nt: TGTGCCAGCAGCTCAGGCGGCGGGAGAATCTACAATGAGCAGTTCTTC

j_gene: TRBJ2-5
abundance: -
v_gene: TRBV20-1
d_gene: -
CDR3aa: CSARYLETQYF
CDR3nt: TGCAGTGCTAGATACCTAGAGACCCAGTACTTC

j_gene: TRBJ1-1
abundance: -
v_gene: TRBV4-2
d_gene: -
CDR3aa: CASSQGREVGSEAFF
CDR3nt: TGTGCCAGCAGCCAAGGTCGCGAAGTGGGGTCTGAAGCTTTCTTT

j_gene: TRBJ2-5
abundance: -
v_gene: TRBV6-5
d_gene: TRBD2
CDR3aa: CASRAHGGAETQYF
CDR3nt: TGTGCCAGCAGAGCCCACGGGGGGGCAGAGACCCAGTACTTC

j_gene: TRBJ1-2
abundance: -
v_gene: TRBV28
d_gene: -
CDR3aa: CASSSRYYGYTF
CDR3nt: TGTGCCAGCAGTTCTAGGTATTATGGCTACACCTTC

j_gene: TRBJ1-2
abundance: -
v_gene: TRBV4-3
d_gene: -
CDR3aa: CASSQDPGPASYDYTF
CDR3nt: TGCGCCAGCAGCCAAGATCCGGGCCCAGCCTCCTATGACTACACCTTC

j_gene: TRBJ1-5
abundance: -
v_gene: TRBV19
d_gene: -
CDR3aa: CASGSISGPEPQHF
CDR3nt: TGTGCCAGTGGCTCGATTAGCGGGCCCGAGCCCCAGCATTTT

j_gene: TRBJ1-5
abundance: -
v_gene: TRBV28
d_gene: -
CDR3aa: CASSRYYSNQPQHF
CDR3nt: TGTGCCAGCAGTCGCTATTATAGCAATCAGCCCCAGCATTTT

j_gene: TRBJ2-7
abundance: -
v_gene: TRBV6-1
d_gene: -
CDR3aa: CASSDQGSPYEQYF
CDR3nt: TGTGCCAGCAGTGATCAGGGGAGTCCCTACGAGCAGTACTTC

j_gene: TRBJ1-1
abundance: -
v_gene: TRBV29-1
d_gene: TRBD1
CDR3aa: CSVGQGGTEAFF
CDR3nt: TGCAGCGTTGGACAGGGGGGAACTGAAGCTTTCTTT

j_gene: TRBJ1-2
abundance: -
v_gene: TRBV18
d_gene: TRBD1
CDR3aa: CASSPDRGYGYTF
CDR3nt: TGTGCCAGCTCACCTGACAGGGGCTATGGCTACACCTTC

j_gene: TRBJ1-1
abundance: -
v_gene: TRBV5-1
d_gene: -
CDR3aa: CASSLDQGRAFF
CDR3nt: TGCGCCAGCAGCTTGGATCAAGGGAGGGCTTTCTTT

j_gene: TRBJ2-1
abundance: -
v_gene: TRBV5-1
d_gene: -
CDR3aa: CASRPDVRSYNEQFF
CDR3nt: TGCGCCAGCAGACCGGACGTACGCTCCTACAATGAGCAGTTCTTC

j_gene: TRBJ2-1
abundance: -
v_gene: TRBV7-2
d_gene: -
CDR3aa: CASSFTNEQFF
CDR3nt: TGTGCCAGCAGCTTTACTAATGAGCAGTTCTTC

j_gene: TRBJ1-1
abundance: -
v_gene: TRBV5-4
d_gene: -
CDR3aa: CASSLGRGGGGTEVFF
CDR3nt: TGTGCCAGCAGCTTGGGTAGAGGGGGAGGTGGGACTGAAGTTTTCTTT

j_gene: TRBJ1-2
abundance: once
v_gene: TRBV6-6
d_gene: -
CDR3aa: CASSYSTGTLAHGYTF
CDR3nt: TGTGCCAGCAGTTACTCAACCGGGACTCTAGCTCATGGCTACACCTTC

j_gene: TRBJ2-3
abundance: -
v_gene: TRBV2
d_gene: TRBD2
CDR3aa: CASSGGTSVPSTDTQYF
CDR3nt: TGTGCCAGCAGTGGTGGGACTAGCGTTCCTAGCACAGATACGCAGTATTTT

j_gene: TRBJ2-1
abundance: -
v_gene: TRBV7-2
d_gene: -
CDR3aa: CASDKMRGLRGDEQFF
CDR3nt: TGTGCCAGCGACAAAATGCGAGGGTTGCGCGGAGATGAGCAGTTCTTC

j_gene: TRBJ2-3
abundance: -
v_gene: TRBV28
d_gene: -
CDR3aa: CASSSGGEGTDTQYF
CDR3nt: TGTGCCAGCAGTTCAGGGGGGGAGGGGACAGATACGCAGTATTTT

j_gene: TRBJ1-1
abundance: -
v_gene: TRBV15
d_gene: -
CDR3aa: CATSRDNREAFF
CDR3nt: TGTGCCACCAGCAGAGACAACAGGGAAGCTTTCTTT

j_gene: TRBJ2-3
abundance: -
v_gene: TRBV7-2
d_gene: -
CDR3aa: CASTRGGLSTDTQYF
CDR3nt: TGTGCCAGCACCCGGGGTGGGCTCAGCACAGATACGCAGTATTTT

j_gene: TRBJ1-2
abundance: -
v_gene: TRBV4-3
d_gene: -
CDR3aa: CASSPSLQGFGYTF
CDR3nt: TGCGCCAGCAGCCCTAGCCTACAGGGCTTCGGCTACACCTTC

j_gene: TRBJ1-2
abundance: -
v_gene: TRBV4-1
d_gene: -
CDR3aa: CASSWDSGASWNYGYTF
CDR3nt: TGCGCCAGCAGTTGGGATTCGGGGGCCTCGTGGAACTATGGCTACACCTTC

j_gene: TRBJ1-2
abundance: -
v_gene: TRBV5-5
d_gene: TRBD1
CDR3aa: CASSWGGGQGGYTF
CDR3nt: TGTGCCAGCAGCTGGGGCGGGGGACAGGGAGGCTACACCTTC

j_gene: TRBJ2-7
abundance: -
v_gene: TRBV6-6
d_gene: -
CDR3aa: CASREQHTSYEQYF
CDR3nt: TGTGCCAGCAGAGAACAGCATACTTCCTACGAGCAGTACTTC

j_gene: TRBJ1-5
abundance: -
v_gene: TRBV6-5
d_gene: -
CDR3aa: CASSYFGGRSNQPQHF
CDR3nt: TGTGCCAGCAGTTACTTTGGCGGCAGGAGCAATCAGCCCCAGCATTTT

j_gene: TRBJ2-7
abundance: -
v_gene: TRBV9
d_gene: -
CDR3aa: CASTPGASFSYEQYF
CDR3nt: TGTGCCAGCACCCCAGGGGCCTCGTTCTCCTACGAGCAGTACTTC

j_gene: TRBJ2-3
abundance: -
v_gene: TRBV12-5
d_gene: TRBD1
CDR3aa: CASAKIIQGRTDTQYF
CDR3nt: TGTGCTAGTGCCAAAATTATACAGGGGCGCACAGATACGCAGTATTTT

j_gene: TRBJ1-1
abundance: -
v_gene: TRBV10-3
d_gene: -
CDR3aa: CAISESSEAFF
CDR3nt: TGTGCCATCAGTGAGTCGAGTGAAGCTTTCTTT

j_gene: TRBJ2-5
abundance: once
v_gene: TRBV28
d_gene: TRBD1
CDR3aa: CASRVQGRETQYF
CDR3nt: TGTGCCAGCAGGGTACAGGGGCGAGAGACCCAGTACTTC

j_gene: TRBJ2-7
abundance: -
v_gene: TRBV19
d_gene: -
CDR3aa: CASSLDRFYEQYF
CDR3nt: TGTGCCAGTAGTTTAGACAGGTTCTACGAGCAGTACTTC

j_gene: TRBJ2-5
abundance: -
v_gene: TRBV4-3
d_gene: -
CDR3aa: CASSQDKQTPEPQYF
CDR3nt: TGCGCCAGCAGCCAAGACAAGCAGACCCCTGAGCCCCAGTACTTC

j_gene: TRBJ1-5
abundance: -
v_gene: TRBV6-1
d_gene: -
CDR3aa: CASRRFVDQPQHF
CDR3nt: TGTGCCAGCAGGAGGTTTGTCGATCAGCCCCAGCATTTT

j_gene: TRBJ2-7
abundance: -
v_gene: TRBV21-1
d_gene: -
CDR3aa: CASSKEVGDEQYF
CDR3nt: TGTGCCAGCAGCAAAGAGGTGGGGGACGAGCAGTACTTC

j_gene: TRBJ2-3
abundance: -
v_gene: TRBV18
d_gene: -
CDR3aa: CASSLGPGTDTQYF
CDR3nt: TGTGCCAGCTCATTAGGACCGGGCACAGATACGCAGTATTTT

j_gene: TRBJ2-7
abundance: -
v_gene: TRBV6-5
d_gene: -
CDR3aa: CASSYTPLVDEQYF
CDR3nt: TGTGCCAGCAGTTACACCCCTTTGGTTGACGAGCAGTACTTC

j_gene: TRBJ2-7
abundance: -
v_gene: TRBV5-4
d_gene: TRBD2
CDR3aa: CASSLPGLAGAREQYF
CDR3nt: TGTGCCAGCAGCCTGCCGGGACTAGCGGGAGCTCGGGAGCAGTACTTC

j_gene: TRBJ2-1
abundance: -
v_gene: TRBV5-4
d_gene: TRBD1
CDR3aa: CASSLTGTGDTYNEQFF
CDR3nt: TGTGCCAGCAGCCTAACCGGGACAGGGGATACCTACAATGAGCAGTTCTTC

j_gene: TRBJ1-5
abundance: -
v_gene: TRBV12-5
d_gene: -
CDR3aa: CASGYRDYSNQPQHF
CDR3nt: TGTGCTAGTGGCTACAGGGATTATAGCAATCAGCCCCAGCATTTT

j_gene: TRBJ2-2
abundance: -
v_gene: TRBV30
d_gene: -
CDR3aa: CAWRIYTGELFF
CDR3nt: TGTGCCTGGAGAATCTACACCGGGGAGCTGTTTTTT

j_gene: TRBJ1-3
abundance: -
v_gene: TRBV5-8
d_gene: -
CDR3aa: CASSLVRLGNTIYF
CDR3nt: TGTGCCAGCAGCTTGGTCAGGCTGGGAAACACCATATATTTT

j_gene: TRBJ2-7
abundance: -
v_gene: TRBV5-1
d_gene: -
CDR3aa: CASKVQHVGTYEQYF
CDR3nt: TGCGCCAGCAAGGTACAGCACGTAGGTACCTACGAGCAGTACTTC

j_gene: TRBJ2-5
abundance: -
v_gene: TRBV6-5
d_gene: TRBD2
CDR3aa: CASTPPGGETQYF
CDR3nt: TGTGCCAGCACCCCCCCGGGGGGAGAGACCCAGTACTTC

j_gene: TRBJ2-7
abundance: -
v_gene: TRBV25-1
d_gene: -
CDR3aa: CASGDLRYEQYF
CDR3nt: TGTGCCAGCGGAGATCTAAGATACGAGCAGTACTTC

j_gene: TRBJ2-1
abundance: -
v_gene: TRBV7-3
d_gene: TRBD2
CDR3aa: CASSGLAGVGGEQFF
CDR3nt: TGTGCCAGCAGCGGACTAGCGGGAGTTGGTGGGGAGCAGTTCTTC

j_gene: TRBJ1-5
abundance: -
v_gene: TRBV10-3
d_gene: TRBD1
CDR3aa: CAISELGTGVAQHF
CDR3nt: TGTGCCATCAGTGAGTTGGGGACAGGGGTGGCCCAGCATTTT

j_gene: TRBJ1-1
abundance: -
v_gene: TRBV29-1
d_gene: -
CDR3aa: CSARMNTEAFF
CDR3nt: TGCAGCGCCCGGATGAACACTGAAGCTTTCTTT

j_gene: TRBJ2-7
abundance: -
v_gene: TRBV18
d_gene: -
CDR3aa: CASSLGGSQVGGQYF
CDR3nt: TGTGCCAGCTCACTGGGTGGCTCCCAAGTTGGGGGGCAGTACTTC